A selection of T cell receptor beta chains follows, all from one sample in a study of T-cell memory formation after mild COVID-19. TCRdb reanalysed the 5' RACE reads using MiXCR and keeps one entry per CDR3 protein. The table records approximately 35,000 distinct CDR3 sequences, 20% to 25% of them present only once. The sample taken for sequencing was PBMCs or a T cell subset sorted from them (not recorded which). Source of these receptors: an adult who had mild COVID-19 (a few samples of this study predate the infection). Cell type and time point are not known. Each CDR3 is given with its conserved first and last residue. A D gene is named only where the DNA matches it firmly. Clone size is stated in some rows and not others, as once, few, many or a class when expanded.

cdr3_aa: CAGATGGVGTGELFF
cdr3_nt: TGCGCCGGGGCAACAGGGGGCGTCGGCACCGGGGAGCTGTTTTTT
v_call: TRBV5-1
cdr3_length: 15
clone_size: many
d_call: TRBD1
j_call: TRBJ2-2

cdr3_aa: CASSPQTRNGRGNEQFF
cdr3_nt: TGTGCCAGCTCACCGCAAACTAGAAATGGTCGAGGCAATGAGCAGTTCTTC
v_call: TRBV18
cdr3_length: 17
clone_size: many
d_call: .
j_call: TRBJ2-1

cdr3_aa: CATSGTGGFSMNTEAFF
cdr3_nt: TGTGCCACAAGCGGGACAGGGGGCTTTAGTATGAACACTGAAGCTTTCTTT
v_call: TRBV10-3
cdr3_length: 17
clone_size: .
d_call: TRBD1
j_call: TRBJ1-1

cdr3_aa: CASSLGAGGRETQYF
cdr3_nt: TGTGCCAGCAGCTTGGGAGCGGGGGGACGGGAGACCCAGTACTTC
v_call: TRBV5-4
cdr3_length: 15
clone_size: few
d_call: TRBD2
j_call: TRBJ2-5

cdr3_aa: CASSPTAILAGPSTPNTQYF
cdr3_nt: TGTGCCAGCAGCCCAACTGCGATTCTAGCGGGACCGTCAACGCCGAATACGCAGTATTTT
v_call: TRBV11-3
cdr3_length: 20
clone_size: .
d_call: TRBD2
j_call: TRBJ2-3

cdr3_aa: CASSSSGLPMDTQYF
cdr3_nt: TGTGCCAGTAGTAGCTCTGGGCTGCCGATGGATACGCAGTATTTT
v_call: TRBV19
cdr3_length: 15
clone_size: .
d_call: .
j_call: TRBJ2-3

cdr3_aa: CASSSGEVNTGELFF
cdr3_nt: TGCGCCAGCAGCTCCGGGGAGGTGAACACCGGGGAGCTGTTTTTT
v_call: TRBV5-1
cdr3_length: 15
clone_size: many
d_call: .
j_call: TRBJ2-2

cdr3_aa: CASSWGGASNQPQHF
cdr3_nt: TGTGCCAGCAGTTGGGGGGGGGCGAGCAATCAGCCCCAGCATTTT
v_call: TRBV12-3/TRBV12-4
cdr3_length: 15
clone_size: many
d_call: .
j_call: TRBJ1-5

cdr3_aa: CASSPGQLRYSNQPQHF
cdr3_nt: TGTGCCAGCAGCCCGGGACAGCTCCGGTATAGCAATCAGCCCCAGCATTTT
v_call: TRBV3-1
cdr3_length: 17
clone_size: many
d_call: TRBD1
j_call: TRBJ1-5

cdr3_aa: CASSLASGPSSYEQYF
cdr3_nt: TGTGCCAGCAGCTTAGCTAGCGGGCCTAGCTCCTACGAGCAGTACTTC
v_call: TRBV7-9
cdr3_length: 16
clone_size: .
d_call: TRBD2
j_call: TRBJ2-7

cdr3_aa: CASSFSWYGNTEAFF
cdr3_nt: TGTGCCAGCAGCTTTAGTTGGTATGGGAACACTGAAGCTTTCTTT
v_call: TRBV11-3
cdr3_length: 15
clone_size: many
d_call: .
j_call: TRBJ1-1

cdr3_aa: CASSTQERKNQPQHF
cdr3_nt: TGCGCCAGCAGCACCCAGGAGAGAAAAAATCAGCCCCAGCATTTT
v_call: TRBV4-1
cdr3_length: 15
clone_size: .
d_call: .
j_call: TRBJ1-5

cdr3_aa: CSARQGGAKNIQYF
cdr3_nt: TGCAGCGCCCGACAGGGCGGAGCCAAAAACATTCAGTACTTC
v_call: TRBV29-1
cdr3_length: 14
clone_size: many
d_call: TRBD1
j_call: TRBJ2-4

cdr3_aa: CAWSVNRGDIQYF
cdr3_nt: TGTGCCTGGAGTGTAAACAGGGGGGACATTCAGTACTTC
v_call: TRBV30
cdr3_length: 13
clone_size: many
d_call: TRBD1
j_call: TRBJ2-4

cdr3_aa: CASSVEPIQGKQPQHF
cdr3_nt: TGTGCCAGCAGCGTAGAACCCATACAAGGAAAGCAGCCCCAGCATTTT
v_call: TRBV9
cdr3_length: 16
clone_size: many
d_call: .
j_call: TRBJ1-5

cdr3_aa: CATELAGVLSSTDTQYF
cdr3_nt: TGTGCCACCGAACTAGCGGGGGTCCTATCTAGCACAGATACGCAGTATTTT
v_call: TRBV12-3/TRBV12-4
cdr3_length: 17
clone_size: .
d_call: TRBD2
j_call: TRBJ2-3

cdr3_aa: CASSVHGGTNTEAFF
cdr3_nt: TGTGCCAGCAGCGTCCACGGGGGCACCAACACTGAAGCTTTCTTT
v_call: TRBV7-9
cdr3_length: 15
clone_size: few
d_call: .
j_call: TRBJ1-1

cdr3_aa: CASSLGSGTIYEQYF
cdr3_nt: TGTGCCAGCAGCTTAGGGTCCGGGACTATCTACGAGCAGTACTTC
v_call: TRBV7-2
cdr3_length: 15
clone_size: many
d_call: TRBD2
j_call: TRBJ2-7

cdr3_aa: CASSKQGLRETQYF
cdr3_nt: TGTGCCAGCAGTAAGCAGGGGTTGAGAGAGACCCAGTACTTC
v_call: TRBV6-2/TRBV6-3
cdr3_length: 14
clone_size: .
d_call: .
j_call: TRBJ2-5

cdr3_aa: CASSLDRNEQFF
cdr3_nt: TGTGCCAGCAGCCTAGATAGAAATGAGCAGTTCTTC
v_call: TRBV7-9
cdr3_length: 12
clone_size: .
d_call: .
j_call: TRBJ2-1

cdr3_aa: CASSVKAGAAKGPNTEAFF
cdr3_nt: TGTGCCAGCAGCGTAAAAGCAGGGGCGGCTAAAGGCCCTAACACTGAAGCTTTCTTT
v_call: TRBV7-8
cdr3_length: 19
clone_size: .
d_call: .
j_call: TRBJ1-1

cdr3_aa: CASSQAGHFNTEAFF
cdr3_nt: TGCGCCAGCAGCCAAGCGGGGCACTTCAACACTGAAGCTTTCTTT
v_call: TRBV4-1
cdr3_length: 15
clone_size: many
d_call: .
j_call: TRBJ1-1

cdr3_aa: CSARDILNTEAFF
cdr3_nt: TGCAGCGCTAGGGACATTTTGAACACTGAAGCTTTCTTT
v_call: TRBV20-1
cdr3_length: 13
clone_size: many
d_call: .
j_call: TRBJ1-1

cdr3_aa: CATSGDIQETQYF
cdr3_nt: TGTGCCACCAGCGGAGACATCCAAGAGACCCAGTACTTC
v_call: TRBV15
cdr3_length: 13
clone_size: many
d_call: .
j_call: TRBJ2-5

cdr3_aa: CDSSRGREDTQYF
cdr3_nt: TGTGACAGCAGTAGAGGACGGGAAGATACGCAGTATTTT
v_call: TRBV6-1
cdr3_length: 13
clone_size: .
d_call: .
j_call: TRBJ2-3

cdr3_aa: CASSQDLTESSYEQYF
cdr3_nt: TGCGCCAGCAGCCAAGATTTGACAGAGAGCTCCTACGAGCAGTACTTC
v_call: TRBV4-1
cdr3_length: 16
clone_size: .
d_call: .
j_call: TRBJ2-7

cdr3_aa: CASSFLAESLGGTQYF
cdr3_nt: TGTGCCAGCAGCTTTCTAGCGGAGAGCTTGGGTGGGACCCAGTACTTC
v_call: TRBV6-1
cdr3_length: 16
clone_size: many
d_call: TRBD2
j_call: TRBJ2-5

cdr3_aa: CASSPRGGNTEAFF
cdr3_nt: TGTGCCAGCAGTCCTCGAGGGGGCAATACTGAAGCTTTCTTT
v_call: TRBV25-1
cdr3_length: 14
clone_size: many
d_call: TRBD1
j_call: TRBJ1-1

cdr3_aa: CASSFADTQYF
cdr3_nt: TGTGCCAGCAGTTTCGCAGATACGCAGTATTTT
v_call: TRBV12-3/TRBV12-4
cdr3_length: 11
clone_size: many
d_call: .
j_call: TRBJ2-3

cdr3_aa: CASSYQQGATYNSPLHF
cdr3_nt: TGTGCCAGCAGTTACCAGCAGGGGGCCACGTATAATTCACCCCTCCACTTT
v_call: TRBV6-5
cdr3_length: 17
clone_size: many
d_call: TRBD1
j_call: TRBJ1-6

cdr3_aa: CASSGDSSYEQYF
cdr3_nt: TGTGCCAGCAGTGGGGACAGCTCCTACGAGCAGTACTTC
v_call: TRBV6-5
cdr3_length: 13
clone_size: many
d_call: TRBD1
j_call: TRBJ2-7

cdr3_aa: CSARNKDNYGYTF
cdr3_nt: TGCAGTGCCCGTAACAAAGACAACTATGGCTACACCTTC
v_call: TRBV20-1
cdr3_length: 13
clone_size: .
d_call: .
j_call: TRBJ1-2

cdr3_aa: CASSKAGGHFGNTIYF
cdr3_nt: TGTGCCAGCAGCAAGGCCGGGGGACACTTCGGAAACACCATATATTTT
v_call: TRBV13
cdr3_length: 16
clone_size: few
d_call: .
j_call: TRBJ1-3

cdr3_aa: CASSKGQGRTEAFF
cdr3_nt: TGCGCCAGCAGCAAGGGACAGGGGAGGACTGAAGCTTTCTTT
v_call: TRBV5-1
cdr3_length: 14
clone_size: .
d_call: TRBD1
j_call: TRBJ1-1

cdr3_aa: CASRLNKGANPGDISNQPQHF
cdr3_nt: TGTGCAAGTCGCTTAAATAAGGGGGCGAACCCGGGGGATATAAGCAATCAGCCCCAGCATTTT
v_call: TRBV12-2
cdr3_length: 21
clone_size: .
d_call: .
j_call: TRBJ1-5

cdr3_aa: CASSVTENTEAFF
cdr3_nt: TGCGCCAGCAGCGTAACAGAGAACACTGAAGCTTTCTTT
v_call: TRBV5-1
cdr3_length: 13
clone_size: .
d_call: .
j_call: TRBJ1-1

cdr3_aa: CASSPAPNTEAFF
cdr3_nt: TGTGCCAGCAGCCCCGCCCCGAACACTGAAGCTTTCTTT
v_call: TRBV5-6
cdr3_length: 13
clone_size: many
d_call: .
j_call: TRBJ1-1

cdr3_aa: CSTGTTLYNEQFF
cdr3_nt: TGCAGTACGGGGACTACCCTATACAATGAGCAGTTCTTC
v_call: TRBV20-1
cdr3_length: 13
clone_size: .
d_call: TRBD2
j_call: TRBJ2-1

cdr3_aa: CASSLRQGEYEQYF
cdr3_nt: TGCGCCAGCAGCCTCAGACAGGGGGAATACGAGCAGTACTTC
v_call: TRBV4-1
cdr3_length: 14
clone_size: .
d_call: TRBD1
j_call: TRBJ2-7

cdr3_aa: CASSSGTSDTDTQYF
cdr3_nt: TGTGCCAGCAGCTCCGGGACTAGCGACACAGATACGCAGTATTTT
v_call: TRBV7-9
cdr3_length: 15
clone_size: many
d_call: TRBD2
j_call: TRBJ2-3

cdr3_aa: CAWSTQNRQTYTEAFF
cdr3_nt: TGTGCCTGGAGTACCCAAAACCGACAGACGTACACTGAAGCTTTCTTT
v_call: TRBV30
cdr3_length: 16
clone_size: few
d_call: .
j_call: TRBJ1-1

cdr3_aa: CASSLISASNEQFF
cdr3_nt: TGTGCCAGCAGCTTAATATCCGCGAGCAATGAGCAGTTCTTC
v_call: TRBV7-3
cdr3_length: 14
clone_size: medium-sized
d_call: .
j_call: TRBJ2-1

cdr3_aa: CSVAGELAKNIQYF
cdr3_nt: TGCAGCGTTGCTGGGGAGCTAGCCAAAAACATTCAGTACTTC
v_call: TRBV29-1
cdr3_length: 14
clone_size: .
d_call: .
j_call: TRBJ2-4

cdr3_aa: CAINGGRNEQFF
cdr3_nt: TGTGCCATCAATGGCGGGAGAAATGAGCAGTTCTTC
v_call: TRBV10-3
cdr3_length: 12
clone_size: many
d_call: TRBD2
j_call: TRBJ2-1

cdr3_aa: CSARLSSVNEQYF
cdr3_nt: TGCAGTGCTAGACTGAGTTCTGTAAACGAGCAGTACTTC
v_call: TRBV20-1
cdr3_length: 13
clone_size: many
d_call: .
j_call: TRBJ2-7

cdr3_aa: CASSRGLAEYNEQFF
cdr3_nt: TGTGCCAGCAGCCGCGGACTAGCGGAGTACAATGAGCAGTTCTTC
v_call: TRBV6-5
cdr3_length: 15
clone_size: many
d_call: TRBD2
j_call: TRBJ2-1

cdr3_aa: CSARDSGLANPYEQYF
cdr3_nt: TGCAGTGCTAGAGACTCGGGGCTAGCGAACCCCTACGAGCAGTACTTC
v_call: TRBV20-1
cdr3_length: 16
clone_size: many
d_call: .
j_call: TRBJ2-7

cdr3_aa: CASSQEGSQRGNEQFF
cdr3_nt: TGCGCCAGCAGCCAAGAGGGATCTCAAAGAGGAAATGAGCAGTTCTTC
v_call: TRBV4-3
cdr3_length: 16
clone_size: many
d_call: .
j_call: TRBJ2-1

cdr3_aa: CASSAQGAVETQYF
cdr3_nt: TGCGCCAGCAGCGCCCAGGGGGCCGTGGAGACCCAGTACTTC
v_call: TRBV5-1
cdr3_length: 14
clone_size: .
d_call: TRBD1
j_call: TRBJ2-5

cdr3_aa: CASSPEENTEAFF
cdr3_nt: TGTGCCAGCAGTCCGGAGGAGAACACTGAAGCTTTCTTT
v_call: TRBV6-5
cdr3_length: 13
clone_size: many
d_call: .
j_call: TRBJ1-1

cdr3_aa: CATSRGRTSGASTDTQYF
cdr3_nt: TGTGCCACCAGCAGAGGCCGGACTAGCGGGGCAAGCACAGATACGCAGTATTTT
v_call: TRBV15
cdr3_length: 18
clone_size: many
d_call: TRBD2
j_call: TRBJ2-3

cdr3_aa: CASSEALGRGEQYF
cdr3_nt: TGTGCCAGCAGTGAAGCGCTTGGCAGGGGCGAGCAGTACTTC
v_call: TRBV2
cdr3_length: 14
clone_size: many
d_call: .
j_call: TRBJ2-7

cdr3_aa: CASSNRDNYNEQFF
cdr3_nt: TGTGCCAGCAGCAACCGGGACAACTACAATGAGCAGTTCTTC
v_call: TRBV11-2
cdr3_length: 14
clone_size: .
d_call: .
j_call: TRBJ2-1

cdr3_aa: CASSLATGGTQETQYF
cdr3_nt: TGCGCCAGCAGCTTGGCCACCGGGGGTACACAAGAGACCCAGTACTTC
v_call: TRBV5-1
cdr3_length: 16
clone_size: many
d_call: .
j_call: TRBJ2-5

cdr3_aa: CASNPKPGQGVDQPQHF
cdr3_nt: TGTGCCAGCAACCCAAAGCCGGGACAGGGAGTCGATCAGCCCCAGCATTTT
v_call: TRBV7-8
cdr3_length: 17
clone_size: many
d_call: TRBD1
j_call: TRBJ1-5

cdr3_aa: CSARGGNEKLFF
cdr3_nt: TGCAGTGCTAGAGGGGGGAATGAAAAACTGTTTTTT
v_call: TRBV20-1
cdr3_length: 12
clone_size: many
d_call: .
j_call: TRBJ1-4

cdr3_aa: CASSLLGAYNEQFF
cdr3_nt: TGTGCCAGCAGCTTATTGGGCGCCTACAATGAGCAGTTCTTC
v_call: TRBV7-8
cdr3_length: 14
clone_size: many
d_call: .
j_call: TRBJ2-1

cdr3_aa: CASCKQPSTDTQYF
cdr3_nt: TGTGCCAGTTGCAAACAACCTAGCACAGATACGCAGTATTTT
v_call: TRBV9
cdr3_length: 14
clone_size: .
d_call: .
j_call: TRBJ2-3

cdr3_aa: CASSLTGDYNEQFF
cdr3_nt: TGCGCCAGCAGCTTGACTGGGGATTACAATGAGCAGTTCTTC
v_call: TRBV5-1
cdr3_length: 14
clone_size: many
d_call: .
j_call: TRBJ2-1